These 21 T cell receptor beta chains came from one sample sequenced in a study of CD8 T cells in ankylosing spondylitis. No antigens are known for them. TCRdb itself ran the 5' RACE reads through MiXCR, one entry per CDR3 protein. Counted here are 700,000 to 850,000 distinct CDR3 sequences, roughly 10% occurring once; the ten biggest clones make up 0.45% to 0.6%. Study-level results: Seven to nine highly homologous variants made up a TCR beta motif that seemed to typify ankylosing spondylitis blood.

The source material was blood, either unsorted or a sorted T cell fraction (not recorded which). These receptors all stem from a male donor with ankylosing spondylitis.

This clonotype was picked up a small number of times. This sequence joins TRBV29-1 and TRBJ1-2, with TRBD1 identical over 10 bases. Germline V lookup: CDR1 SQVTM, CDR2 ANQGSEA. The V segment lost 5 bases and the J segment 3 bases; nucleotides outside the gene matches: 6. The CDR3 has 14 amino acids. The CDR3 loop reads CSVNDRGRDYGYTF. In nucleotides, the CDR3 is TGCAGCGTTAACGACAGGGGGCGCGACTATGGCTACACCTTC.

There are many counts of this clonotype. The rearrangement joins TRBV12-3 or TRBV12-4 to TRBJ1-1, with D possibly being TRBD1 (5 bases). This CDR3 is built from 13 residues. V was shortened by 5 bases and J by 5 bases, with 12 bases between the two germline ends. The DNA for the CDR3 is TGTGCCAGCAGTCCGTGGGGGAGAACTGAAGCTTTCTTT. It encodes CASSPWGRTEAFF.

In its sample, this clonotype was seen many times. The V call is TRBV12-3 or TRBV12-4, the J call TRBJ2-3; possible D gene TRBD1, 6 bases. Trimming left V 7 bases short and J 3 bases short, with 17 bases between. The CDR3 covers 15 residues. CDR3 protein: CASTQSDQGTDTQYF. DNA of the CDR3: TGTGCCAGCACTCAAAGTGATCAGGGGACAGATACGCAGTATTTT.

This clonotype was seen repeatedly, ten times or more. At one end the junction does not follow the germline gene, possibly because of a read error. The chain carries TRBV7-2 and TRBJ2-7; D is perhaps TRBD2 (6 bases). CDR3 length equals 14 residues. Germline V lookup: CDR1 SGHTA, CDR2 FQGNSA. The CDR3 DNA follows: TGTGCCAGCAGCCTAGCTCGGGGGTTCTACGAGCAGTACTTC. Translation: CASSLARGFYEQYF. Variable domain in full (rest from reference TRBV7-2 and TRBJ2-7): GAGVSQSPSNKVTEKGKDVELRCDPISGHTALYWYRQSLGQGLEFLIYFQGNSAPDKSGLPSDRFSAERTGGSVSTLTIQRTQQEDSAVYLCASSLARGFYEQYFGPGTRLTVT.

This clonotype was found many times. This chain uses TRBV24-1 with TRBJ1-2; TRBD1 is a possible D gene (5 bases). Trimming shortened V by 4 bases and J by 5 bases, and 13 bases separated the two germline ends. CDR1 KGHDR and CDR2 SFDVKD come from the germline V gene. The CDR3 contains 14 residues. This CDR3 is CATSDQRGEYGYTF. CDR3 nucleotide sequence: TGTGCCACCAGTGACCAGAGGGGAGAGTATGGCTACACCTTC.

The CDR3 sequence is CASSFLLGPYEQYF. In nucleotides, the CDR3 is TGTGCCAGCAGCTTCCTTTTAGGGCCCTACGAGCAGTACTTC. The chain has TRBV11-2 and TRBJ2-7; D gene unclear. Germline CDR1 reads SGHAT; CDR2 reads FQNNGV. The CDR3 runs 14 residues. Trimming removed 3 bases from V and 2 bases from J, with 11 bases in between.

This clonotype has just a few counts. The V call is TRBV20-1, the J call TRBJ2-1; possible D gene TRBD1, 6 bases. Germline CDR1 and CDR2: DFQATT and SNEGSKA (reference sequence). CDR3 length: 16 amino acids. The V end lost 5 bases, the J end lost 2 bases, and 19 bases lay between the germline ends. The CDR3 DNA follows: TGCAGTGCTGGCCCTGGGGGACATAGCCCCTACAATGAGCAGTTCTTC. It translates to CSAGPGGHSPYNEQFF.

The sample holds a few counts of this clonotype. At one boundary the junction diverges from the germline segment, which might be a read error. The V gene is TRBV25-1, the J gene TRBJ2-7; no clear D gene. CDR1 is MGHDK, CDR2 SYGVNS, per germline. The CDR3 sequence is 12 residues long. The CDR3 DNA follows: TGTGCCAGCAGTGATATCTCCCACGAGCAGTACTTC. Its translation: CASSDISHEQYF.

The sample holds a few counts of this clonotype. This sequence joins TRBV20-1 and TRBJ2-1, with 8 bases lining up with TRBD1. The CDR3 has 14 amino acids. From germline, CDR1 is DFQATT and CDR2 SNEGSKA (reference sequence). The ends lost 6 bases at V and 0 bases at J; junction bases unmatched: 4. This CDR3 reads CSARQGISYNEQFF. In nucleotides, the CDR3 is TGCAGTGCGCGACAGGGGATCTCCTACAATGAGCAGTTCTTC.

V and J are TRBV12-3 or TRBV12-4 and TRBJ1-5, with no clear D. The CDR3 is 15 amino acids. The germline V and J ends were trimmed by 2 bases and 7 bases, with 15 bases remaining between them. CDR3 DNA sequence: TGTGCCAGCAGTTTACGGCTGTTCAGAGGCCAGCCCCAGCATTTT. It translates to CASSLRLFRGQPQHF.

This clonotype was seen a handful of times. The chain has TRBV18 and TRBJ2-1, with a possible D match to TRBD1 (5 bases). V was cut by 1 base and J by 2 bases, with 12 bases left in between. CDR1 and CDR2 (germline): KGHSH, LQKENI. CDR3 length: 16 residues. In DNA form, the CDR3 reads TGTGCCAGCTCACCACAGGGGCCCCAAACCTACAATGAGCAGTTCTTC. It yields the protein CASSPQGPQTYNEQFF.

The chain employs TRBV6-2 or TRBV6-3 and TRBJ2-1; D gene uncertain. The CDR3 has 18 residues. The germline V gene has CDR1 MNHEY and CDR2 SVGEGT. Deletions cut 5 bases from V and 0 bases from J, with 20 bases between. CDR3 coding DNA: TGTGCCAGCAGTCATTATATGTCAGAAAAGCTCTCCTACAATGAGCAGTTCTTC. Translation gives CASSHYMSEKLSYNEQFF.

This clonotype was counted at least ten times. The rearrangement uses TRBV20-1 and TRBJ2-2; 8 bases agree with TRBD1. From germline, CDR1 is DFQATT and CDR2 SNEGSKA (reference sequence). The V gene end was trimmed by 4 bases and the J gene end by 0 bases; junction bases not matched to a gene: 10. The CDR3 is 17 residues long. CDR3 nucleotide sequence: TGCAGTGCTACCCGGACAGGGCCCATGTCGAACACCGGGGAGCTGTTTTTT. It translates to CSATRTGPMSNTGELFF.

This clonotype came up a few times. The rearrangement joins TRBV4-3 to TRBJ1-2, with 7 bases fitting TRBD1. The V gene's germline CDR1 is LGHNA and CDR2 YSLEER. The CDR3 runs 16 residues. V was pared by 2 bases and J by 0 bases, with 6 bases of the junction left unmatched. The CDR3 reads CASSQPKGGPNYGYTF. DNA of the CDR3: TGCGCCAGCAGCCAACCGAAAGGGGGCCCTAACTATGGCTACACCTTC.

This clonotype was picked up many times. The rearrangement uses TRBV2 and TRBJ1-2, with TRBD1 identical over 7 bases. V dropped 8 bases and J dropped 4; count of bases not matched to a gene: 4. This CDR3 contains 12 residues. Germline V gene sequence: CDR1 SNHLY, CDR2 FYNNEI. The DNA of the CDR3 is TGTGCCAGCGAAGGGGGCCTCTATGGCTACACCTTC. It encodes CASEGGLYGYTF.

This clonotype was counted a few times. V gene TRBV28 combines with J gene TRBJ2-4, with D maybe TRBD2 (6 bases). Germline loops: CDR1 MDHEN, CDR2 SYDVKM. There are 19 residues in the CDR3. Between the trimmed V and J ends, which lost 2 bases and 3 bases, there was a span of 23 bases. The CDR3 reads CASSLRPGWGRRLKNIQYF. The CDR3 DNA sequence: TGTGCCAGCAGTTTACGCCCGGGCTGGGGGAGGAGACTCAAAAACATTCAGTACTTC.

The V gene is TRBV6-2 or TRBV6-3, the J gene TRBJ2-7; D might be TRBD2 (6 bases). This CDR3 is built from 16 residues. Trimming removed 2 bases from V and 5 bases from J, with 19 bases in between. Germline values: CDR1 MNHEY, CDR2 SVGEGT. This chain's CDR3 is CASSYPLGGEGNEQYF. The CDR3 DNA follows: TGTGCCAGCAGTTACCCCCTCGGAGGGGAAGGGAACGAGCAGTACTTC.

This clonotype turned up a few times. CDR3 nucleotides: TGTGCCAGCAGCTTGGAAGCGATGGTCACCGGGGAGCTGTTTTTT. Translation gives CASSLEAMVTGELFF. The V call is TRBV11-1, the J call TRBJ2-2, with D unclear. Trimming took off 3 bases at V and 4 bases at J, with 12 bases between the two ends. This CDR3 region has 15 residues. Germline V gene sequence: CDR1 SGHAT, CDR2 FQDESV (reference sequence).

This chain joins TRBV21-1 and TRBJ1-6. TRBV21-1 corresponds to a pseudogene. The CDR3 is 13 amino acids. CDR3 sequence: CAINRGNNSPLHF. The CDR3 DNA reads as TGTGCCATCAACAGGGGTAATAATTCACCCCTCCACTTT.

This clonotype was recorded many times. V is TRBV11-2 and J is TRBJ2-5, with 10 nucleotides matching TRBD1. CDR1 and CDR2 from the germline V gene are SGHAT and FQNNGV. The CDR3 runs to 18 residues. The ends lost 1 base at V and 4 bases at J; junction bases unmatched: 12. The CDR3 protein is CASSLGLTGTGVLETQYF. The CDR3 nucleotides read TGTGCCAGCAGCTTAGGGTTGACCGGGACAGGGGTTTTAGAGACCCAGTACTTC. The full variable domain, completed using reference TRBV11-2 and TRBJ2-5, is EAGVAQSPRYKIIEKRQSVAFWCNPISGHATLYWYQQILGQGPKLLIQFQNNGVVDDSQLPKDRFSAERLKGVDSTLKIQPAKLEDSAVYLCASSLGLTGTGVLETQYFGPGTRLLVL.

This clonotype was detected a few times. This chain links TRBV20-1 with TRBJ2-7, with a possible D match to TRBD2 (5 bases). CDR3 length: 14 residues. Germline-derived CDR1 and CDR2 are DFQATT and SNEGSKA (reference sequence). The V gene lost 4 bases and the J gene lost 5 bases, with 18 bases spanning the gap. CDR3 DNA: TGCAGTGCTACATTTCCCTCACGGGGAAACGAGCAGTACTTC. Its translation: CSATFPSRGNEQYF.